This TCR beta chain originates from a study of T cells after yellow fever vaccination. The overall study: The fractions with low cell numbers were processed using SMART-Seq v4 Ultra Low Input.

TCR cDNA, made by 5'RACE template switching, carried an added universal primer site and UMIs. TCRdb itself ran the 5' RACE reads through MiXCR, one entry per CDR3 protein. The sample gives about 96,000 distinct CDR3 sequences, 7.5% to 10% of which show up once; approximately 15% is in the top ten. There are a few counts of this clonotype. This CDR3 is built from 14 residues. The ends were cut back, 1 base at V and 7 bases at J, with 10 bases in the middle. Germline V gene lookup returns CDR1 MNHNS and CDR2 SASEGT. Findings and caveats of the study: Clonotype sharing between CD4 and CD8 compartments was small.

The rearrangement joins TRBV6-1 to TRBJ2-2; TRBD2 might be the D (5 bases). The clonotype originates from a man between 18 and 35 years old who received the YFV17D yellow fever vaccine. The material was CD8+ T cells not binding an NS4B(214-222) dextramer, sorted from PBMCs, obtained roughly 15 days after the first yellow fever vaccination. CDR3 nucleotide sequence: TGTGCCAGCAGTGAAGGTTCTGAGGGCGGGGAGCTGTTTTTT. This sequence encodes CASSEGSEGGELFF.